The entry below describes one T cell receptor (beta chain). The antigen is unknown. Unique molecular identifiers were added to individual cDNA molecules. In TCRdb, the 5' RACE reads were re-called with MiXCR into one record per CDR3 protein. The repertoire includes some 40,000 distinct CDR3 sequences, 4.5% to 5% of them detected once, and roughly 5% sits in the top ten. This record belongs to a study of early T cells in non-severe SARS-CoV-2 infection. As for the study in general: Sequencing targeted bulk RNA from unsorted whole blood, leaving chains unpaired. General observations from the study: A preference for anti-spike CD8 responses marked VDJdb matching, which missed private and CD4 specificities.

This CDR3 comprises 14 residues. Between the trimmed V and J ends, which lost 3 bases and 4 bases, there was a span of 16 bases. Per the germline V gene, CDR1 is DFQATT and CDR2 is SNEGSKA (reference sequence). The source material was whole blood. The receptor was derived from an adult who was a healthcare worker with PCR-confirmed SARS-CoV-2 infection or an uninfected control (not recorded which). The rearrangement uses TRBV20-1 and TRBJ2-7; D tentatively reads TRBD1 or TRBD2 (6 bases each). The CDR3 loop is CSARGGRTIYEQYF. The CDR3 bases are TGCAGTGCTAGGGGGGGCCGCACCATTTACGAGCAGTACTTC.